Sequencing of this TCR beta chain was carried out in a study of blood T cell repertoires in COVID-19. Across the study: The United States, Italy and Spain provided the acute and convalescent COVID-19 samples. Sources were T cells, B-cell-depleted T cells, or PBMCs; the material itself was cDNA or gDNA.

Profiled with immunoSEQ multiplex PCR; TCRdb holds only in-frame clones, not every one. There are approximately 70,000 clones in the sample; around 80% occur only once, and roughly 20% lies in the top ten. V was pared by 6 bases and J by 6 bases, with 14 bases between. The CDR3 contains 13 residues. The sample comprised peripheral blood. The V and J genes are TRBV12-3 or TRBV12-4 and TRBJ2-5; perhaps TRBD1 as D (6 bases). The sequence came from a human donor in a cohort sampled during active COVID-19. The CDR3 DNA is TGTGCCAGCAGCCCAGGGGTGAGACAGACCCAGTACTTC. Translation gives CASSPGVRQTQYF.